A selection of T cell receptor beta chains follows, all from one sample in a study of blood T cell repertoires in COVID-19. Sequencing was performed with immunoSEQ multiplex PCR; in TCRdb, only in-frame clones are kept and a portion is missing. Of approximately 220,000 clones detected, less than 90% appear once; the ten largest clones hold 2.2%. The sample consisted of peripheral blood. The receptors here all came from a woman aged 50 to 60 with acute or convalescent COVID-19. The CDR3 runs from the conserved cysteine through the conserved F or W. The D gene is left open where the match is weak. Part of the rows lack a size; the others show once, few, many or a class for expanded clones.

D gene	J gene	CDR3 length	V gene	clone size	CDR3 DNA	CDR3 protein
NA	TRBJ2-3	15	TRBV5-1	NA	TGCGCCAGCAGCGCCTCGGGACAAATCACAGATACGCAGTATTTT	CASSASGQITDTQYF
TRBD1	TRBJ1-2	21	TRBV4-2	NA	TGTGCCAGCAGCCAAGATTGGGCAGGGGGGTCCAGCGTAGGTTATAACTATGGCTACACCTTC	CASSQDWAGGSSVGYNYGYTF
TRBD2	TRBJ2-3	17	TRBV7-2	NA	TGTGCCAGCAGCCAAGGGTGGGGGAGGGCCGTGGCAGATACGCAGTATTTT	CASSQGWGRAVADTQYF
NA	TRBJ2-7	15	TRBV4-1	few	TGCGCCAGCAGCCACCTCGACAGGAACCTCTACGAGCAGTACTTC	CASSHLDRNLYEQYF
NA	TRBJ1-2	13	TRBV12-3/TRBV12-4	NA	TGTGCCAGCAGTTTAGGGGCAGGGAAGGGCTACACCTTC	CASSLGAGKGYTF
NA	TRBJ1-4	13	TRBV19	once	TGTGCCAGTACCCCGGGAGGGTCTGAAAAACTGTTTTTT	CASTPGGSEKLFF
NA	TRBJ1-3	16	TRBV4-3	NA	TGCGCCAGCAGCCAAGTCGTGACTCAAGCGGGAAACACCATATATTTT	CASSQVVTQAGNTIYF
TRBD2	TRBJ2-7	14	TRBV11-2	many	TGTGCCAGCAGTCGGACTAGCGGGAAGATCGAGCAGTACTTC	CASSRTSGKIEQYF
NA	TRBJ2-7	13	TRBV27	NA	TGTGCCAGCAGTTTAACCAGGTCGTACGAGCAGTACTTC	CASSLTRSYEQYF
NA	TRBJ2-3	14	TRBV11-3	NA	TGTGCCAGCAGCTTAATTTCGCGGGGCGGCGCGCAGTATTTT	CASSLISRGGAQYF
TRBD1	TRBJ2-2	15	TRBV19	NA	TGTGCCAGTAGGACAGGGGCCTGGAACACCGGGGAGCTGTTTTTT	CASRTGAWNTGELFF
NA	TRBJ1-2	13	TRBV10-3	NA	TGTGCCATCACCCAGGGCCCGGACTATGGCTACACCTTC	CAITQGPDYGYTF
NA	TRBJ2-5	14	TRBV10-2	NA	TGCGCCAGCAGCTTGGACAGCTGGGGAGAGACCCAGTACTTC	CASSLDSWGETQYF
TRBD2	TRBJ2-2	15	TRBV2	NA	TGTGCCAGCAGTAATGGCGGGAGTGGAACCGGGGAGCTGTTTTTT	CASSNGGSGTGELFF
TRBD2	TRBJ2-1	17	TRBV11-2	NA	TGTGCCAGCAGCTCGGGACTAGCGGCTACCTCCTACAATGAGCAGTTCTTC	CASSSGLAATSYNEQFF
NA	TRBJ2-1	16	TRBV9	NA	TGTGCCAGCAGCGTAGATGTAGGCGGGATGGGCAATGAGCAGTTCTTC	CASSVDVGGMGNEQFF
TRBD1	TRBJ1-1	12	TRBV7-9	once	TGTGCCAGCAGCTATGGACAGGCTGAAGCTTTCTTT	CASSYGQAEAFF
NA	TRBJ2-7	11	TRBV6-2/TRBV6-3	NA	TGTGCCAGCAGCCATCACTACGAGCAGTACTTC	CASSHHYEQYF
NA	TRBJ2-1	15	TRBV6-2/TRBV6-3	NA	TGTGCCAGCAGTCTCCTCGGGTTTGGGTACAATGAGCAGTTCTTC	CASSLLGFGYNEQFF
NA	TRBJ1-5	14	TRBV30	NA	TGTGCCTGGAGTGCTGTTTATAGCAATCAGCCCCAGCATTTT	CAWSAVYSNQPQHF
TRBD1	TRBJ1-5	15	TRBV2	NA	TGTGCCAGCAGTATCTCCGGGACAGGGAATCAGCCCCAGCATTTT	CASSISGTGNQPQHF
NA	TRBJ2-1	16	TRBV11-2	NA	TGTGCCAGCAGCTTAGTGCCAGGGGGGAGGTACAATGAGCAGTTCTTC	CASSLVPGGRYNEQFF
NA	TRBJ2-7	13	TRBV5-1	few	TGCGCCAGCAGCTTAGAAACAGACACGGAGCAGTACTTC	CASSLETDTEQYF
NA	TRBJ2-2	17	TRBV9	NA	TGTGCCAGCAGCGTAGAATTGGGGGGGCATGTCTCCGGGGAGCTGTTTTTT	CASSVELGGHVSGELFF
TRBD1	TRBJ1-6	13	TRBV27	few	TGTGCCAGCTGGGGACAGGTCAATTCACCCCTCCACTTT	CASWGQVNSPLHF
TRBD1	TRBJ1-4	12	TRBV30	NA	TGTGCCCACAGGGGGCCTAATGAAAAACTGTTTTTT	CAHRGPNEKLFF
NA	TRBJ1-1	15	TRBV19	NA	TGTGCCAGTAGTATTACTCGTGTAAGAGGCACTGAAGCTTTCTTT	CASSITRVRGTEAFF
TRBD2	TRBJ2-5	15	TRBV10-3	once	TGTGCCATCAGCTCTGGGGCGGGGGGGCAAGAGACCCAGTACTTC	CAISSGAGGQETQYF
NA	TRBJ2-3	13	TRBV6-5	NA	TGTGCCAGCAGTTCACATATCACAGATACGCAGTATTTT	CASSSHITDTQYF
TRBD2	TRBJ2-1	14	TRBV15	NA	TGTGCCACCAGCAGCAGCGGGACCTACAATGAGCAGTTCTTC	CATSSSGTYNEQFF
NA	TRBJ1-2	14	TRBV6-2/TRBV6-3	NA	TGTGCCAGCAGTTACGGATCGAGGTTGTATGGCTACACCTTC	CASSYGSRLYGYTF
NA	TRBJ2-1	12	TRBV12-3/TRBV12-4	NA	TGTGCCAGCAGTCTCCAGTGGAATGAGCAGTTCTTC	CASSLQWNEQFF
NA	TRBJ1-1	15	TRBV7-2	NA	TGTGCCAGCAGCTCCCAGGGAGGGGGGAACACTGAAGCTTTCTTT	CASSSQGGGNTEAFF
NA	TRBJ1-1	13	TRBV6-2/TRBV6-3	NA	TGTGCCAGCAGTTACTCGGCCGGGATAAGGGCTTTCTTT	CASSYSAGIRAFF
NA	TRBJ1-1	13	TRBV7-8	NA	TGTGCCAGCAGCCCGTCGGGGGGGCGTGAAGCTTTTTTT	CASSPSGGREAFF
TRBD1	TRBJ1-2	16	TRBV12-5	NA	TGTGCTAGTGCCCTGGGACAGGGCGTAGTTAACTATGGCTACACCTTC	CASALGQGVVNYGYTF
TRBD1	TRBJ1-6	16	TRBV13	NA	TGTGCCAGCAGCACCCCTACCGGGACAGGGGATTCACCCCTCCACTTT	CASSTPTGTGDSPLHF
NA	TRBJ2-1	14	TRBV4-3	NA	TGCGCCAGCAGCCGTGGGACTCCCTCGGGTCAGCAGTTCTTC	CASSRGTPSGQQFF
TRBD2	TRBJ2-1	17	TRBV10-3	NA	TGTGCCATCAGTGAGTCGATCGGGACTAGCGGAGGCAATGAGCAGTTCTTC	CAISESIGTSGGNEQFF
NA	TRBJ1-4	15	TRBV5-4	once	TGTGCCAGCAGCCATGGGGGACTGACTAATGAAAAACTGTTTTTT	CASSHGGLTNEKLFF
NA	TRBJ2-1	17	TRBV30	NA	TGTGCCTGGAGTATTCCGGGGGAGTGGAGCTCCTACAATGAGCAGTTCTTC	CAWSIPGEWSSYNEQFF
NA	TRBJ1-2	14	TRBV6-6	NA	TGTGCCAGCAGTTTGACCGGGACACCCGAAGCCTACACCTTC	CASSLTGTPEAYTF
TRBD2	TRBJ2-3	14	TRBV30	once	TGTGCCTGGACTCTAGCGGCCCACACAGATACGCAGTATTTT	CAWTLAAHTDTQYF
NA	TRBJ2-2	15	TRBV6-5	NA	TGTGCCAGCACCGCCATGGGGGGAGTCACCGGGGAGCTGTTTTTT	CASTAMGGVTGELFF
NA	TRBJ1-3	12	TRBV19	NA	TGTGCCAGTACCAGCTCTGGAAACACCATATATTTT	CASTSSGNTIYF
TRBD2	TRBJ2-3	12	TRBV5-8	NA	TGTGCCAGCAGCCTTGAGCGGGGGACGCAGTATTTT	CASSLERGTQYF
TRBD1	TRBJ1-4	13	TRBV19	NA	TGTGCCAGTAGGGACAGGGGGAATGAAAAACTGTTTTTT	CASRDRGNEKLFF
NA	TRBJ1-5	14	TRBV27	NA	TGTGCCAGTTCGGGCGGGGTCAACAATCAGCCCCAGCATTTT	CASSGGVNNQPQHF
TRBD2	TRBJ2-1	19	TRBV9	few	TGTGCCAGCAGCAACCCCGGGACTAGCGGGGGCCCGAGGGGGGATGAGCAGTTCTTC	CASSNPGTSGGPRGDEQFF
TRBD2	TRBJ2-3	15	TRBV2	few	TGTGCCAGCATGTTGCGGGGGGGCCTCACAGATACGCAGTATTTT	CASMLRGGLTDTQYF
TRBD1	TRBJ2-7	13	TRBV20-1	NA	TGCAGTGCTAGTGACAGGGTATCCTACGAGCAGTACTTC	CSASDRVSYEQYF
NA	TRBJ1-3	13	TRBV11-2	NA	TGTGCCAGCAGCTTAGGGGCGGGCTCCACCATATATTTT	CASSLGAGSTIYF
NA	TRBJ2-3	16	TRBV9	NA	TGTGCCAGCAGCTCTCGGGGGGCCCGGAGCACAGATACGCAGTATTTT	CASSSRGARSTDTQYF
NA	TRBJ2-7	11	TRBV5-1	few	TGCGCCAGCAGCTTGGGCCGGTCGCAGTACTTC	CASSLGRSQYF
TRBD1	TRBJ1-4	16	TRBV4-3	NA	TGCGCCAGCAGCCAGGTACAGGGGGCGGTTGGCGAAAAACTGTTTTTT	CASSQVQGAVGEKLFF
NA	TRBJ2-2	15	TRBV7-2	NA	TGTGCCAGCAGCCCCGGAGTGACTTTCACCGGGGAGCTGTTTTTT	CASSPGVTFTGELFF
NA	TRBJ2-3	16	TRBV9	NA	TGTGCCAGCAGCGTAGAGGGTTCAAGGGGTGGGGATACGCAGTATTTT	CASSVEGSRGGDTQYF
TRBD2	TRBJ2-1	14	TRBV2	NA	TGTGCCACTAGTAGCGGGAGGGCCTACAATGAGCAGTTCTTC	CATSSGRAYNEQFF